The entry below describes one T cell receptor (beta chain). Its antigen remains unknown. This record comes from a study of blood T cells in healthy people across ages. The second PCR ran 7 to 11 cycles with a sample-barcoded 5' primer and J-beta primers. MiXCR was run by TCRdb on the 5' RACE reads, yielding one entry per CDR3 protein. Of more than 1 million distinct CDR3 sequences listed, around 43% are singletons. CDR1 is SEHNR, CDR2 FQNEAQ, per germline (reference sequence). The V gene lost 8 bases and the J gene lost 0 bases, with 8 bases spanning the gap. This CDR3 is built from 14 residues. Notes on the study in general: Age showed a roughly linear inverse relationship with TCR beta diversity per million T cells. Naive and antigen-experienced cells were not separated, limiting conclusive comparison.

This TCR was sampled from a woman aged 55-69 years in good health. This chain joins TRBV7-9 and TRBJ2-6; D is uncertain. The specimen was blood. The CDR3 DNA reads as TGTGCCAGCTCGAGGTTCTCTGGGGCCAACGTCCTGACTTTC. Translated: CASSRFSGANVLTF.